Detailed here is one T cell receptor beta chain. What antigen it recognizes has not been identified. The record has no base qualities; no much larger clone is one base away. The data were taken from a study of control samples from healthy donors and cancer patients (dated by TCRdb to the early 2020s). Reading the germline V gene gives CDR1 MDHEN and CDR2 SYDVKM. Counted from cysteine to phenylalanine, this CDR3 has 15 amino acids. Of the read, only the CDR3 DNA is kept; its 45 bases are in frame from base 1. Relative to germline, V is 4 bases shorter and J is 2 bases shorter, with 12 bases between their ends. Receptors were amplified or captured by the immunoSEQ multiplex PCR assay. Imported from immuneACCESS, the table was reduced by TCRdb to in-frame sequences with V and J called. These copies leave out some clones; in studies compared against another copy, an unresolved V gene accounts for under half, and the cause of the remainder is not known. A total of about 180,000 clones appear in this sample, around nine tenths of them only once. Approximately 1.5% of the sample goes to the ten largest clones.

The clonotype comes from a man aged 30 to 45 in good health. The specimen was blood. The sequence links TRBV28 to TRBJ1-5; the D gene lacks a confident call. The CDR3 reads CASSYEPRGNQPQHF. The DNA reads as follows: TGTGCCAGCAGTTACGAGCCAAGAGGCAATCAGCCCCAGCATTTT. The full variable domain, completed from the reference TRBV28 and TRBJ1-5 proteins outside the CDR3, reads DVKVTQSSRYLVKRTGEKVFLECVQDMDHENMFWYRQDPGLGLRLIYFSYDVKMKEKGDIPEGYSVSREKKERFSLILESASTNQTSMYLCASSYEPRGNQPQHFGDGTRLSIL.